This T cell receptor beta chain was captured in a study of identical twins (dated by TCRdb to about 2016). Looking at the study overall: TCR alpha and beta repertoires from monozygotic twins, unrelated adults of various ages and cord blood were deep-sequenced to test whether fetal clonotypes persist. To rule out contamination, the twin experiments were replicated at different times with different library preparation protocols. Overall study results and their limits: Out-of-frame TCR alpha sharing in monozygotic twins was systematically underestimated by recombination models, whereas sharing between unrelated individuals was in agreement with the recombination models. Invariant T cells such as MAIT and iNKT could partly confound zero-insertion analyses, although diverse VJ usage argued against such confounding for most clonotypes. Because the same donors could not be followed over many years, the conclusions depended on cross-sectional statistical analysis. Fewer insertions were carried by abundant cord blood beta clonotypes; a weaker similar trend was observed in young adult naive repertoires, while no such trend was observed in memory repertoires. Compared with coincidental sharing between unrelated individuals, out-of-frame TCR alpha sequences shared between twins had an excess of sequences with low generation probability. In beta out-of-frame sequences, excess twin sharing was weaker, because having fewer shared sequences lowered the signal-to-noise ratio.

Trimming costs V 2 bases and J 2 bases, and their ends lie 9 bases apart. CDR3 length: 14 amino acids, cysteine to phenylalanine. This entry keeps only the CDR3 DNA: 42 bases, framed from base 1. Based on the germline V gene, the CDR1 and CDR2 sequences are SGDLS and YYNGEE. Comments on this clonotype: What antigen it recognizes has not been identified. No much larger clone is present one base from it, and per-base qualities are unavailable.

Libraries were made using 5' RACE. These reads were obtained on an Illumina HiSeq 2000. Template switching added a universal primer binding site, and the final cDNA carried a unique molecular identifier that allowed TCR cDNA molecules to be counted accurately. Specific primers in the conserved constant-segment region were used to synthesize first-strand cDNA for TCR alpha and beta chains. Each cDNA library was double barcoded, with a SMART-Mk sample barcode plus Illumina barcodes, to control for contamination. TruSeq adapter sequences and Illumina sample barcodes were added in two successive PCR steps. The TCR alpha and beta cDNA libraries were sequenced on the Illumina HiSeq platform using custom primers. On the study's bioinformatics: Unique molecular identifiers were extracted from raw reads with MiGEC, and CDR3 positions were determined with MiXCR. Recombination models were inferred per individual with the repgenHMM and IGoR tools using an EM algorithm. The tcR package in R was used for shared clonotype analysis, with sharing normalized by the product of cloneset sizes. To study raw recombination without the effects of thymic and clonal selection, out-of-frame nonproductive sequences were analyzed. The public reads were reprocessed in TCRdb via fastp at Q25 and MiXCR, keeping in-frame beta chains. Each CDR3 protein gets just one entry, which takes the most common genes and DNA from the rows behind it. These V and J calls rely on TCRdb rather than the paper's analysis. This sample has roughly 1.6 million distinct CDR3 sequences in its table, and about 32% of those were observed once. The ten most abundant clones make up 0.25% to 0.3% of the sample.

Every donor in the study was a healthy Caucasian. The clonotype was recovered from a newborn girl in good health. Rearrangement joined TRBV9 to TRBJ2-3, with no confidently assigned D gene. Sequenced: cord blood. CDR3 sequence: CASSVAYLTDTQYF. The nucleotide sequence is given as TGTGCCAGCAGCGTCGCGTATCTCACAGATACGCAGTATTTT.